Listed below are T cell receptor beta chains from one sample, sequenced in a study of beta chain features in type 1 diabetes. TCRdb's table, derived via immunoSEQ multiplex PCR, lists solely in-frame clones and lacks some. Among about 45,000 clones listed, about half were seen once. The sample comprised Tregs from blood. The receptors derive from a woman aged 18-29 years in good health. Each CDR3 is given without its conserved first and last residue. Fields, in order: clone size, V gene, J gene, CDR3 protein. Size values are once, few and many counts, or a class for expanded clones, and some rows have none.

>few|TRBV6-1|TRBJ2-7
ASSLQFTASYEQY
>few|TRBV11-2|TRBJ2-7
ASSLVGSSGRYEQY
>-|TRBV27|TRBJ1-5
ASSFTGLQPQH
>once|TRBV5-1|TRBJ2-1
ASSLVWPSSHEQF
>few|TRBV2|TRBJ2-1
ASRDDLAGGPNEQF
>few|TRBV6-1|TRBJ2-5
ASSDRFGRGQETQY
>-|TRBV18|TRBJ1-1
ASSPQHRTNEAF
>-|TRBV6-5|TRBJ2-2
ASRIETANTGELF
>few|TRBV20-1|TRBJ2-3
SAVRGDTQY
>-|TRBV6-6|TRBJ2-7
ASSYGPGLDEQY
>few|TRBV4-2|TRBJ2-1
ASSQDARLHEQF
>-|TRBV7-2|TRBJ2-3
ASSSDFVGDTQY
>-|TRBV7-2|TRBJ1-5
ASSRLPGQLNQPQH
>-|TRBV27|TRBJ1-1
ASRTGYGSGTEAF
>few|TRBV5-4|TRBJ2-6
ASSSPFSSGANVLT
>-|TRBV10-3|TRBJ2-1
AISEGSGYYNEQF
>-|TRBV6-6|TRBJ2-3
ASRSAGGTDTQY
>-|TRBV7-9|TRBJ2-2
ASSLAGGSTGELF
>once|TRBV28|TRBJ1-2
ASTPGKSGYT
>-|TRBV6-6|TRBJ2-7
ASSYTTGVEQY
>-|TRBV28|TRBJ1-4
ASSSRQGKREGEKLF
>few|TRBV7-9|TRBJ2-3
ASRARGRAGDTQY
>-|TRBV6-5|TRBJ2-7
ASSYSNRGLKQY
>-|TRBV29-1|TRBJ1-1
SVLHRTGGINTEAF
>few|TRBV5-4|-
ASSLRESYEQY
>-|TRBV7-9|TRBJ1-2
ASSDTGFNYGYT
>few|TRBV5-1|TRBJ2-7
ASSSGLALIKDNEQY
>-|TRBV28|TRBJ2-7
AIGQGPSYEQY
>once|TRBV2|TRBJ2-5
ASSGDRTLVY
>few|TRBV2|TRBJ2-1
ASSYRDRNNEQF
>-|TRBV30|TRBJ2-4
AWSGQEWVIQY
>-|TRBV7-2|TRBJ2-5
ASSADRGREQY
>once|TRBV6-1|TRBJ2-7
ASSEAPGGTYEQY
>-|TRBV19|TRBJ1-1
ASRHRGRNTEAF
>-|TRBV5-5|TRBJ2-3
ASSKGLAGGEDTQY
>-|TRBV2|TRBJ1-4
ASSESRAEGEKLF
>-|TRBV5-1|TRBJ2-1
ASSLAEGAPFAEQF
>few|TRBV10-1|TRBJ2-5
ASSPGLTQY
>-|TRBV9|TRBJ2-2
ASSVVRTGELF
>-|TRBV5-1|TRBJ2-1
ASSLRSSGRNYNEQF
>-|TRBV30|TRBJ2-3
AWSGGTSGYTDTQY
>once|TRBV28|TRBJ2-7
ASRVGGTAYEQY
>-|TRBV9|TRBJ1-2
ASSLTPTGSYGYT
>-|TRBV29-1|TRBJ1-1
SVRSRSTLSGTEAF
>few|TRBV28|TRBJ2-5
ASSPITRETQY
>-|TRBV28|TRBJ2-1
ASSLIYPYNEQF
>medium-sized|TRBV7-8|TRBJ1-5
ASSLEPLAQPQH
>-|TRBV18|TRBJ2-3
ASSRGQLTDTQY
>-|TRBV4-1|TRBJ2-1
ASSQDRAWEPHEQF